This T cell receptor beta chain is from a study of post-analysis software for immune sequencing data. Study information: Secondary progressive, relapsing-remitting and progressive-relapsing multiple sclerosis were among the included disease courses. Broader study findings: Samples from one preparation batch, clustered by F measure, grouped strongly together. People with multiple sclerosis had a significantly lower normalized Chao1 diversity than controls did. TRBV5-6, TRBV5-1 and TRBV20-1 belonged to a set of about 5 TRBV segments that were more frequent in patients than controls.

In germline, CDR1 is MGHRA, CDR2 YSYEKL. The CDR3 has 15 residues. Trimming at V came to 1 base and at J to 7 bases, leaving 4 bases not matched to a gene. Carried by the TCR beta cDNA libraries were unique molecular identifiers. Researchers reported 550,000 or so cDNA molecules coming from approximately 1 to 10 million T cells. TCRdb reprocessed the PCR reads via MiXCR and lists one record per CDR3 protein. The data contain about half a million distinct CDR3 sequences, around a third of them seen just once; the ten biggest clones take up 6%. With respect to this clonotype: Its antigen is unidentified.

Sequenced material: blood. The clonotype originates from a girl aged 2-17 years with multiple sclerosis. V gene TRBV4-1 combines with J gene TRBJ1-6; 7 nucleotides align to TRBD1. The CDR3 nucleotides read TGCGCCAGCAGCCAAGCTAGGGGGCGGAATTCACCCCTCCACTTT. Encoded protein: CASSQARGRNSPLHF.